These 2 T cell receptor beta chains were all obtained from the same sample, sequenced in a study of cytomegalovirus exposure and HLA in healthy donors. PCR amplification relied on 60 Vbeta primers (plus 13 Jbeta primers). Using immunoSEQ multiplex PCR, the repertoire was profiled, and TCRdb retains in-frame clones only, with some absent. The sample carries about 150,000 clones, over 70% recorded once. The sample taken for sequencing was PBMCs. The receptors were sampled from a young man in good health and CMV-seropositive.

Only one count was recorded for this clone. The chain carries TRBV6-1 and TRBJ2-1; perhaps TRBD2 as D (6 bases). V was clipped by 2 bases and J by 6 bases, with 20 bases between them. The CDR3 totals 17 residues. The V gene's germline CDR1 is MNHNS and CDR2 SASEGT. The CDR3 spells CASSEHSRQAGFNEQFF. The DNA for the CDR3 is TGTGCCAGCAGTGAACACAGCCGGCAGGCGGGGTTCAATGAGCAGTTCTTC.

The genes are TRBV4-2 and TRBJ1-4; possible D gene TRBD1, 5 bases. The CDR3 length is 15 residues. Germline CDR1 is LGHNA and CDR2 is YNFKEQ. Trimming left V 0 bases short and J 11 bases short, with 16 bases between. The CDR3 is CASSQDSEGPGKLFF. The CDR3 coding sequence is TGTGCCAGCAGCCAAGATTCGGAGGGGCCCGGCAAACTGTTTTTT.